One and the same sample provided the 23 T cell receptor beta chains below, sequenced in a study of T cells in Graves' hyperthyroidism and ophthalmopathy. RNA transcripts were the template for amplifying TCR beta CDR3 regions. The HTBI set primed first-round TCR CDR3 RT-PCR. A single record per CDR3 protein comes from TCRdb applying MiXCR to the multiplex PCR reads. The sample has about 380,000 distinct CDR3 sequences, about 14% seen once; the top ten hold roughly a fifth. The sequenced sample consisted of blood. The origin of the receptors is a woman aged 25 to 39 with Graves' ophthalmopathy.

This clonotype was seen repeatedly, ten times or more. V usage is TRBV7-2 and J usage is TRBJ2-5; D gene unclear. The V end was cut by 1 base, the J end by 1 base, with 7 bases between. The CDR3 is made up of 14 amino acids. Germline assignment: CDR1 SGHTA and CDR2 FQGNSA. In nucleotides, the CDR3 is TGTGCCAGCAGCTTAGTGGGAAGCCAAGAGACCCAGTACTTC. Translated: CASSLVGSQETQYF.

The chain recombines TRBV9 with TRBJ2-3, with 8 positions matching TRBD2. The CDR3 sequence is 15 residues long. Germline loops: CDR1 SGDLS, CDR2 YYNGEE. Germline trimming cut 1 base from V and 5 bases from J; bases unmatched to any gene: 6. The CDR3 DNA follows: TGTGCCAGCAGCGTATACGGGGGGGCCAAAGATACGCAGTATTTT. Translation gives CASSVYGGAKDTQYF.

This clonotype was seen ten or more times. V gene TRBV30 combines with J gene TRBJ2-4, with TRBD1 matching over 9 bases. The CDR3 has 15 residues. V lost 2 bases, J lost 6 bases, and 8 bases stayed unmatched. CDR1 and CDR2 (germline): GTSNPN, SVGIG (reference sequence). The CDR3 region has the DNA TGTGCCTGGAGTCCGGGACAGGGCAGGGGAAACATTCAGTACTTC. Translating it yields CAWSPGQGRGNIQYF.

Many counts were recorded for this clonotype. The gene calls are TRBV6-1 and TRBJ2-4, with TRBD1 matching over 7 bases. Trimming cost V 5 bases and J 5 bases; bases outside gene matches: 3. The CDR3 consists of 13 residues. Per the germline V gene, CDR1 is MNHNS and CDR2 is SASEGT. The CDR3 nucleotides are TGTGCCAGCAGTACCGGGACAGAAAACATTCAGTACTTC. Residues: CASSTGTENIQYF.

This clonotype was counted many times. J is TRBJ2-2 and V is TRBV7-3, with D tentatively TRBD1 (6 bases). CDR1 and CDR2 (germline): SGHTA, FQGTGA. The CDR3 has 15 amino acids. V was clipped by 0 bases and J by 8 bases, with 13 bases between them. The CDR3 loop is CASSLTGGRGGELFF. In nucleotides, the CDR3 is TGTGCCAGCAGCTTAACAGGCGGCAGGGGTGGGGAGCTGTTTTTT.

At least ten counts were recorded for this clonotype. V and J are TRBV4-2 and TRBJ1-3; 9 bases agree with TRBD1. After removal of 1 base from V and 8 bases from J, the junction contained 9 bases not matched to a gene. Germline V gives CDR1 LGHNA, CDR2 YNFKEQ. The length of the CDR3 is 16 residues. CDR3 region: CASSQAPGQGSDTIYF. The CDR3 DNA reads as TGTGCCAGCAGCCAAGCTCCGGGACAGGGCTCGGACACCATATATTTT.

This clonotype has at least ten counts. The chain links TRBV30 to TRBJ2-7; 8 bases line up with TRBD2. The CDR3 sequence is 15 residues long. The germline gives CDR1 GTSNPN, CDR2 SVGIG (reference sequence). The junction had 6 bases not matched to a gene; V was cut back by 2 bases and J by 0 bases. The CDR3 DNA sequence: TGTGCCTGGAGTAAGGTAGCGGGGAGCTCCTACGAGCAGTACTTC. Translated: CAWSKVAGSSYEQYF. Full variable domain (remainder filled in from reference TRBV30 and TRBJ2-7): SQTIHQWPATLVQPVGSPLSLECTVEGTSNPNLYWYRQAAGRGLQLLFYSVGIGQISSEVPQNLSASRPQDRQFILSSKKLLLSDSGFYLCAWSKVAGSSYEQYFGPGTRLTVT.

The table lists this clonotype with many counts. The chain couples TRBV7-8 to TRBJ2-7; 7 bases are a match to TRBD2. The CDR3 has 18 amino acids. The J segment lost 1 base and the V segment lost 5 bases, leaving 17 bases of the junction unmatched. Germline lookup yields CDR1 SGHVS and CDR2 FQNEAQ. The CDR3 region is CASSLPAGPSGDSYEQYF. In DNA, the CDR3 is TGTGCCAGCAGCCTACCCGCGGGTCCCAGCGGGGATTCCTACGAGCAGTACTTC.

V is TRBV7-6 and J is TRBJ2-7, with D perhaps matching TRBD2 (6 bases). This CDR3 is built from 18 residues. Per germline, CDR1 SGHVS and CDR2 FNYEAQ. V was shortened by 4 bases and J by 6 bases, with 28 bases between the two germline ends. CDR3: CASSSGVGGGFTPSEQYF. Here the CDR3 DNA reads TGTGCCAGCAGCTCAGGTGTGGGAGGTGGCTTCACACCTTCCGAGCAGTACTTC.

This clonotype appeared many times. J is TRBJ2-5 and V is TRBV20-1; 9 bases match TRBD2. The V and J ends lost 3 bases and 2 bases, in that order; junction bases with no gene match: 7. The CDR3 consists of 15 residues. Germline CDR1 is DFQATT and CDR2 is SNEGSKA (reference sequence). The CDR3 bases are TGCAGTGCTAGCAGACTAGCGGAGACGCAAGAGACCCAGTACTTC. Encoded protein: CSASRLAETQETQYF.

This clonotype was counted many times. V is TRBV20-1 and J is TRBJ1-5; TRBD1 might be the D (6 bases). The CDR3 sequence is 17 residues long. Germline V gene data show CDR1 as DFQATT and CDR2 as SNEGSKA (reference sequence). Trimming pared 6 bases from V and 3 bases from J, leaving 24 bases between. The CDR3 loop is CSAAAQQGQGNNQPQHF. In DNA form, the CDR3 reads TGCAGTGCCGCAGCACAACAGGGCCAGGGGAACAATCAGCCCCAGCATTTT.

At least ten counts were recorded for this clonotype. The chain is built from TRBV2 and TRBJ2-7; no clear D gene. Trimming pared 6 bases from V and 3 bases from J, leaving 6 bases between. In germline, CDR1 is SNHLY, CDR2 FYNNEI. CDR3 length: 11 amino acids. CDR3 loop: CASSDYYEQYF. The CDR3 DNA is TGTGCCAGCAGCGATTACTACGAGCAGTACTTC.

This clonotype was observed many times. This chain joins TRBV3-1 and TRBJ1-6, with unresolved D. Germline assignment: CDR1 LGHDT and CDR2 YNNKEL (reference sequence). The CDR3 totals 15 residues. V lost 0 bases to trimming and J lost 10 bases, with 13 bases between them. In nucleotides, the CDR3 is TGTGCCAGCAGCCAAGATCATGAGGGTAGATCACCCCTCCACTTT. It yields the protein CASSQDHEGRSPLHF.

This clonotype was observed many times. The J gene is TRBJ2-3, the V gene TRBV20-1, with 15 bases identical to TRBD2. Germline CDR1 and CDR2: DFQATT and SNEGSKA (reference sequence). The CDR3 is 18 amino acids. The V segment lost 1 base and the J segment 1 base; nucleotides outside the gene matches: 6. CDR3 sequence reads: CSARGGLAGGPGTDTQYF. The CDR3 nucleotides are TGCAGTGCTAGAGGCGGACTAGCGGGGGGGCCAGGCACAGATACGCAGTATTTT.

This clonotype has at least ten counts. The chain combines TRBV7-3 with TRBJ1-6; TRBD1 agrees at 7 bases. The CDR3 covers 14 residues. Germline V gene data show CDR1 as SGHTA and CDR2 as FQGTGA. After removal of 3 bases from V and 6 bases from J, the junction contained 2 bases not matched to a gene. In nucleotides, the CDR3 is TGTGCCAGCAGCTTGGGACAGATTAATTCACCCCTCCACTTT. Its translation is CASSLGQINSPLHF.

The CDR3 bases are TGTGCCAGCAGTCCTGGACAAACCTATAGCTCCTACGAGCAGTACTTC. Its translation: CASSPGQTYSSYEQYF. This sequence joins TRBV6-1 and TRBJ2-7; D perhaps matches TRBD1 (5 bases). CDR3 size: 16 residues. The germline gives CDR1 MNHNS, CDR2 SASEGT. The V end lost 5 bases, the J end lost 0 bases, and 17 bases lay between the germline ends.

Many counts were recorded for this clonotype. V is TRBV28 and J is TRBJ2-5; D may be TRBD1 or TRBD2 (5 bases each). V was pared by 5 bases and J by 1 base, with 14 bases between. The length of the CDR3 is 15 residues. Looked up from germline, CDR1 is MDHEN and CDR2 is SYDVKM. The CDR3 spells CASSGGKVTQETQYF. CDR3 nucleotides: TGTGCCAGCAGTGGGGGAAAGGTAACCCAAGAGACCCAGTACTTC.

This clonotype was counted between two and nine times. J is TRBJ1-5 and V is TRBV10-2; D gene uncertain. The CDR3 loop spans 13 amino acids. V was cut by 8 bases and J by 0 bases, with 8 bases left in between. Germline CDR1 WSHSY, CDR2 SAAADI. The CDR3 DNA reads TGCGCCAGCTCCGAGAATAGCAATCAGCCCCAGCATTTT. Its translation is CASSENSNQPQHF.

This rearrangement joins TRBV4-1 to TRBJ1-2; perhaps TRBD1 as D (6 bases). V was clipped by 1 base and J by 1 base, with 13 bases between them. This CDR3 is 16 amino acids long. CDR1 MGHRA and CDR2 YSYEKL come from the germline V gene. Here the CDR3 reads CASSQGQASLNYGYTF. In DNA form, the CDR3 reads TGCGCCAGCAGCCAAGGACAGGCATCCCTTAACTATGGCTACACCTTC.

This clonotype has a count of ten or more. The chain recombines TRBV11-3 with TRBJ2-2, with D uncertain. Germline V lookup: CDR1 SGHNT, CDR2 YENEEA. V lost 0 bases and J lost 7, with 3 bases in between. The CDR3 runs to 12 residues. The CDR3 protein is CASSLEVGELFF. In DNA form, the CDR3 reads TGTGCCAGCAGCTTAGAGGTCGGGGAGCTGTTTTTT. The full variable domain, rest sourced from reference TRBV11-3 and TRBJ2-2, is EAGVVQSPRYKIIEKKQPVAFWCNPISGHNTLYWYLQNLGQGPELLIRYENEEAVDDSQLPKDRFSAERLKGVDSTLKIQPAELGDSAVYLCASSLEVGELFFGEGSRLTVL.

For this clonotype: A much larger clone differs from this one at a single base, so this may be a read error. CDR3 DNA: TGTGCCAGCAGCTTAGCCCAGAGCCAAGAGACCCAGTACTTC. This encodes CASSLAQSQETQYF. The V and J genes are TRBV7-2 and TRBJ2-5, with D uncertain. V gave up 0 bases and J gave up 1 base, with 6 bases separating them. Per germline, CDR1 SGHTA and CDR2 FQGNSA. This CDR3 spans 14 amino acids.

This clonotype was counted at least ten times. The chain's CDR3 is CASSEALRVYGATEAFF. The DNA for the CDR3 is TGTGCCAGCAGTGAAGCGCTTAGGGTGTACGGGGCCACTGAAGCTTTCTTT. The V and J genes are TRBV6-1 and TRBJ1-1; a weak D match, TRBD1 (5 bases). The CDR3 is made up of 17 amino acids. Germline V CDR1 and CDR2: MNHNS, SASEGT. V gave up 0 bases and J gave up 4 bases, with 18 bases separating them.

In its sample, this clonotype was seen a few times. This chain links TRBV27 with TRBJ2-7, with 8 bases lining up with TRBD2. Per the germline V gene, CDR1 is MNHEY and CDR2 is SMNVEV (reference sequence). This CDR3 contains 13 residues. Germline trimming cut 8 bases from V and 9 bases from J; bases unmatched to any gene: 12. CDR3 region: CASRPRAGDVQYF. Here the CDR3 DNA reads TGTGCCAGCCGACCTAGAGCGGGGGATGTGCAGTACTTC.